A selection of T cell receptor beta chains follows, all from one sample in a study of CD8+ T cells in alopecia areata. Sequenced by immunoSEQ multiplex PCR; TCRdb stores in-frame clones only, minus some. The sample contains 180,000 or so clones, approximately 51% of which appear only once. The source was CD8+ T cells sorted from blood, collected around week 54, from a patient treated with tofacitinib. These receptors originate from a human donor with alopecia areata. Each CDR3 is given with its conserved first and last residue. The D gene is left open where the match is weak. Only part of the rows carry a size: once, few, many, or a class if the clone is expanded.

clone_size: NA
d_call: TRBD2
j_call: TRBJ2-5
v_call: TRBV7-9
cdr3_aa: CASSSSAAGGHTQYF
cdr3_nt: TGTGCCAGCAGCTCAAGTGCTGCGGGGGGGCATACCCAGTACTTC

clone_size: NA
d_call: NA
j_call: TRBJ2-1
v_call: TRBV27
cdr3_aa: CASSVRDEQFF
cdr3_nt: TGTGCCAGCAGTGTTCGGGATGAGCAGTTCTTC

clone_size: NA
d_call: NA
j_call: TRBJ2-2
v_call: TRBV19
cdr3_aa: CASTHESLKLFF
cdr3_nt: TGTGCCAGTACCCATGAGTCCTTGAAGCTGTTTTTT

clone_size: NA
d_call: NA
j_call: TRBJ2-7
v_call: TRBV5-1
cdr3_aa: CASSFLGYEQYF
cdr3_nt: TGCGCCAGCAGCTTCCTGGGGTACGAGCAGTACTTC

clone_size: NA
d_call: TRBD2
j_call: TRBJ2-7
v_call: TRBV27
cdr3_aa: CASSWGGTSGYEQYF
cdr3_nt: TGTGCCAGCAGTTGGGGCGGGACTAGCGGCTACGAGCAGTACTTC

clone_size: NA
d_call: NA
j_call: TRBJ2-7
v_call: TRBV27
cdr3_aa: CASRLTEEEGYEQYF
cdr3_nt: TGTGCCAGCAGGCTCACGGAGGAAGAGGGCTACGAGCAGTACTTC

clone_size: few
d_call: TRBD1
j_call: TRBJ1-5
v_call: TRBV27
cdr3_aa: CASSLTDRGQPQHF
cdr3_nt: TGTGCCAGCAGTTTAACAGACAGGGGACAGCCCCAGCATTTT

clone_size: NA
d_call: NA
j_call: TRBJ1-2
v_call: TRBV28
cdr3_aa: CAITGGEGYTF
cdr3_nt: TGTGCGATTACGGGGGGTGAAGGCTACACCTTC

clone_size: NA
d_call: NA
j_call: TRBJ2-6
v_call: TRBV5-1
cdr3_aa: CASSLGDVPANVLTF
cdr3_nt: TGCGCCAGCAGCTTAGGAGACGTCCCTGCCAACGTCCTGACTTTC

clone_size: NA
d_call: NA
j_call: TRBJ2-5
v_call: TRBV15
cdr3_aa: CATSLTVQETQYF
cdr3_nt: TGTGCCACCAGCCTGACCGTCCAGGAGACCCAGTACTTC

clone_size: NA
d_call: NA
j_call: TRBJ1-1
v_call: TRBV27
cdr3_aa: CASSYRGIDTEAFF
cdr3_nt: TGTGCCAGCAGTTATCGGGGGATCGACACTGAAGCTTTCTTT